One sample yielded the 14 T cell receptor beta chains listed below, sequenced in a study of identifying expanded T cells in peripheral blood. Clones were read by immunoSEQ multiplex PCR, and TCRdb kept only the in-frame ones, dropping some. The data contain 95,000 to 100,000 clones, roughly 87% of them singletons. The sequencing sample was made of blood. The receptor source for this set is a person between 18 and 69 years old in good health.

The CDR3 DNA is TGTGCCAGCAGCTTAGGGGCAGGGGGCGGGGATACGCAGTATTTT. This codes for CASSLGAGGGDTQYF. The V and J genes are TRBV11-2 and TRBJ2-3, with 8 nucleotides matching TRBD1. The CDR3 sequence is 15 residues long. Trimming at V came to 1 base and at J to 6 bases, leaving 6 bases not matched to a gene. CDR1 and CDR2 (germline): SGHAT, FQNNGV.

V and J are TRBV5-1 and TRBJ2-7, with 11 bases identical to TRBD2. The CDR3 is 16 residues long. V trimming: 3 bases; J trimming: 7 bases; junction bases outside the gene matches: 12. Per the germline V gene, CDR1 is SGHRS and CDR2 is YFSETQ. The CDR3 region has the DNA TGCGCCAGCAGCTCCTCCCTAGCGGGAGGTCCGGGTGAGCAGTACTTC. Protein: CASSSSLAGGPGEQYF.

V gene TRBV28 combines with J gene TRBJ1-2, with 7 bases matching TRBD1. The germline V gene has CDR1 MDHEN and CDR2 SYDVKM. The CDR3 loop spans 15 amino acids. The trim removed 6 bases at V and 4 bases at J, leaving 11 bases unmatched. CDR3: CASRSPRGPGYGYTF. For the CDR3, the DNA is TGTGCCAGCAGGTCCCCTAGGGGGCCGGGCTATGGCTACACCTTC.

This clone was found a few times. The rearrangement uses TRBV19 and TRBJ1-3; no reliable D call. This CDR3 contains 13 residues. Germline CDR1 LNHDA, CDR2 SQIVND (reference sequence). The V end lost 10 bases, the J end lost 0 bases, and 10 bases lay between the germline ends. CDR3 in DNA: TGTGCCACCCGTGTTATCTCTGGAAACACCATATATTTT. Translated: CATRVISGNTIYF. Filled out from reference TRBV19 and TRBJ1-3, the complete variable domain reads DGGITQSPKYLFRKEGQNVTLSCEQNLNHDAMYWYRQDPGQGLRLIYYSQIVNDFQKGDIAEGYSVSREKKESFPLTVTSAQKNPTAFYLCATRVISGNTIYFGEGSWLTVV.

The rearrangement uses TRBV25-1 and TRBJ2-5; D unresolved. Germline assignment: CDR1 MGHDK and CDR2 SYGVNS. The CDR3 has 14 amino acids. V lost 3 bases and J 4 bases, leaving 12 bases between the germline ends. The CDR3 loop reads CASSDPGPGETQYF. Written as DNA, the CDR3 is TGTGCCAGCAGTGACCCCGGGCCGGGAGAGACCCAGTACTTC.

V usage is TRBV6-1 and J usage is TRBJ1-1; D remains ambiguous. V gave up 1 base and J gave up 9 bases, with 3 bases separating them. This CDR3 is built from 10 residues. Germline CDR1 reads MNHNS; CDR2 reads SASEGT. The CDR3 DNA reads as TGTGCCAGCAGTGAAGGCCAAGCTTTCTTT. Protein sequence: CASSEGQAFF.

There are many counts of this clone. The chain employs TRBV6-5 and TRBJ1-6; D remains ambiguous. The V gene's germline CDR1 is MNHEY and CDR2 SVGAGI. Trimming took 6 bases from V and 8 from J, leaving 8 bases between them. The CDR3 covers 12 residues. CDR3 sequence reads: CASSRLYSPLHF. CDR3 nucleotides: TGTGCCAGCAGCAGGCTTTATTCACCCCTCCACTTT.

This clone has a single count. The genes are TRBV18 and TRBJ2-5; no clear D gene. The V end lost 2 bases, the J end lost 5 bases, and 9 bases lay between the germline ends. The CDR3 has 13 residues. CDR1 and CDR2 from the germline V gene are KGHSH and LQKENI. CDR3 DNA sequence: TGTGCCAGCTCACCAACGAGGTTTGAGACCCAGTACTTC. Protein: CASSPTRFETQYF.

The J gene is TRBJ2-1, the V gene TRBV14; a possible D gene is TRBD2 (6 bases). V lost 1 base and J 5 bases, leaving 15 bases between the germline ends. The CDR3 spans 16 residues. Germline V lookup: CDR1 SGHDN, CDR2 FVKESK. CDR3 nucleotides: TGTGCCAGCAGCCAAGGATGGTGGGGGGATAACAATGAGCAGTTCTTC. Translation gives CASSQGWWGDNNEQFF.

The chain recombines TRBV4-3 with TRBJ2-7; TRBD1 or TRBD2 may be the D gene (5 bases each). The CDR3 consists of 15 residues. V was shortened by 0 bases and J by 4 bases, with 13 bases between the two germline ends. Germline CDR1 and CDR2: LGHNA and YSLEER. The CDR3 here is CASSQDWGLAYEQYF. The CDR3 nucleotides are TGCGCCAGCAGCCAAGATTGGGGCCTAGCTTACGAGCAGTACTTC.

This rearrangement joins TRBV12-1 to TRBJ2-2; the table assigns TRBD1, which was not confirmed against the DNA. TRBV12-1 is shown as a pseudogene. The CDR3 loop spans 19 amino acids. CDR3: CASSFAQTGQGNLLRELFF. CDR3 coding DNA: TGTGCCAGCAGCTTTGCGCAAACCGGGCAGGGGAATCTCCTCCGGGAGCTGTTTTTT.

The count of this clone is one. The V gene is TRBV7-9, the J gene TRBJ2-7; TRBD1 agrees at 9 bases. The germline V gene encodes CDR1 SEHNR and CDR2 FQNEAQ (reference sequence). With 7 bases clipped from V and 6 bases from J, the junction kept 10 bases outside the gene matches. The CDR3 has 14 amino acids. The CDR3 sequence is CASTKQGAFGEQYF. The CDR3 DNA sequence: TGTGCCAGCACTAAACAGGGGGCGTTCGGCGAGCAGTACTTC.

V and J are TRBV11-2 and TRBJ2-2, with TRBD1 identical over 9 bases. The CDR3 totals 15 residues. V shed 5 bases and J 7 bases; nucleotides not matched to a gene: 8. CDR1 and CDR2 from the germline V gene are SGHAT and FQNNGV. The CDR3 protein is CASSPTGGWGGELFF. As DNA, the CDR3 is TGTGCCAGCAGCCCAACAGGGGGCTGGGGCGGGGAGCTGTTTTTT.

The count of this clone is one. The chain joins TRBV10-3 to TRBJ2-7; D is unclear. V was shortened by 3 bases and J by 3 bases, with 6 bases between the two germline ends. The CDR3 totals 12 residues. Germline V CDR1 and CDR2: ENHRY, SYGVKD. The CDR3 reads CAISERVYEQYF. CDR3 bases: TGTGCCATCAGTGAACGGGTCTACGAGCAGTACTTC.